This T cell receptor (beta chain) was captured by sequencing in a study of PD-L1 blockade in urothelial cancer. This clone was found once. Germline CDR1 is SGHNT and CDR2 is YENEEA. V shed 2 bases and J 7 bases; nucleotides not matched to a gene: 2. The CDR3 totals 16 residues. Generated by immunoSEQ multiplex PCR, the TCRdb table keeps only in-frame clones and is missing some. The table has about 21,000 clones, around 91% seen once. The receptor was isolated from a woman aged 55-75 years with urothelial cancer. V is TRBV11-3 and J is TRBJ2-1; 16 bases are a match to TRBD2. The material was PBMCs, obtained around atezolizumab (anti-PD-L1) treatment. In nucleotides, the CDR3 is TGTGCCAGCAGCTTATCGGGACTAGCGGGAGGGAATGAGCAGTTCTTC. Its translation: CASSLSGLAGGNEQFF.